The clone carrying this T cell receptor beta chain was detected only a few times. This CDR3 contains 16 residues. Germline V gene data show CDR1 as LGHNA and CDR2 as YNFKEQ. Trimming removed 4 bases at V and 0 bases at J, with 13 bases between. For sequencing, patients were chosen who had shown expansion of CD8+CD57+ cells by flow cytometry. It was genomic DNA that served as the template for profiling TCR beta VDJ and CDR3. TCRdb independently ran MiXCR on the reads; one entry per CDR3 protein. The repertoire consists of just over 450,000 distinct CDR3 sequences, with less than 35% occurring once and the leading ten covering roughly 0.8%. This entry is derived from a study of CD8+CD57+ T cells in acquired aplastic anemia.

Sequenced: sorted CD4+, CD8+, or CD8+CD57+ T cells (not recorded which) from PBMCs. The source is a human donor with aplastic anemia. The V gene is TRBV4-2, the J gene TRBJ1-3; TRBD1 is a possible D gene (6 bases). In nucleotides, the CDR3 is TGTGCCAGCAGCCGGGACACCATGAGCTCTGGAAACACCATATATTTT. It translates to CASSRDTMSSGNTIYF.